Here is one TCR beta chain with its context. Its antigen is unidentified. The sample is drawn from a study of cytomegalovirus exposure and HLA in healthy donors. Study summary: Earlier results showed approximately 120 million unique TCR beta sequences derived from roughly 200 million T cells.

Both 60 Vbeta primers and 13 Jbeta primers went into the PCR. TCRdb's copy holds only in-frame clones and misses some; the assay was immunoSEQ multiplex PCR. The sample data list roughly 120,000 clones. General study findings and limits: In a later analysis, compared with equally common non-associated chains, HLA-associated beta chains were more expanded.

J gave up 0 bases and V 8 bases, and 11 bases lay outside the gene matches. There are 16 residues in the CDR3. The germline gives CDR1 MGHDK, CDR2 SYGVNS. Input material: PBMCs. The receptor's source is a man aged 40-49 years in good health and CMV-seronegative. The chain joins TRBV25-1 to TRBJ1-2; 8 bases map to TRBD1. CDR3 protein: CASGEDRGIANYGYTF. The CDR3 DNA reads as TGTGCCAGCGGCGAAGACAGGGGCATAGCTAACTATGGCTACACCTTC.